These T cell receptor beta chains were read from a single sample in a study of T cell responses to AZD1222 COVID-19 vaccine. Data came from immunoSEQ multiplex PCR; TCRdb stores just in-frame clones and leaves some out. The sample carries under 110,000 clones, 90% recorded once. This specimen was peripheral blood, taken on day 0 of AZD1222 vaccination. Receptors originate from an adult in good health. The CDR3 runs from the conserved cysteine through the conserved F or W. The D gene is left open where the match is weak. Only some rows state a clone size, as once, few, many or a class for expanded clones.

J gene,V gene,CDR3 length,clone size,D gene,CDR3 DNA,CDR3 protein
TRBJ1-6,TRBV7-2,17,NA,NA,TGTGCCAGCAGCTGGCCCCAGGGGAGCTCCTATAATTCACCCCTCCACTTT,CASSWPQGSSYNSPLHF
TRBJ2-7,TRBV7-8,16,NA,NA,TGTGCCAGCAGCTTAGGGAGTCGGGGGGCCATTTACGAGCAGTACTTC,CASSLGSRGAIYEQYF
TRBJ1-5,TRBV5-1,15,NA,TRBD1,TGCGCCAGCAGCCCACAGGGGGCGCCGCATCAGCCCCAGCATTTT,CASSPQGAPHQPQHF
TRBJ1-1,TRBV27,15,NA,NA,TGTGCCAGCAGTTTAAGCCTAGGGATGAACACTGAAGCTTTCTTT,CASSLSLGMNTEAFF
TRBJ2-1,TRBV7-2,13,NA,NA,TGTGCCAGCAGCCTCCCCAACGGCAGTGAGCAGTTCTTC,CASSLPNGSEQFF
TRBJ1-5,TRBV21-1,15,NA,NA,TGTGCCAGCAGCAAAGCGCTCAGGGGCAATCAGCCCCAGCATTTT,CASSKALRGNQPQHF
TRBJ2-5,TRBV10-2,13,NA,NA,TGCGCCAGCAGTGAGAGGGGCCGCGAGACCCAGTACTTC,CASSERGRETQYF
TRBJ1-1,TRBV6-5,15,NA,NA,TGTGCCAGCAGTTACTCAGTAAACTCGAACACTGAAGCTTTCTTT,CASSYSVNSNTEAFF
TRBJ2-1,TRBV19,13,NA,NA,TGTGCCAGTAGTACTAGGATCTACAATGAGCAGTTCTTC,CASSTRIYNEQFF
TRBJ2-1,TRBV28,12,once,NA,TGTGCCAGCAGTTTATCTACGCGGGAGCAGTTCTTC,CASSLSTREQFF
TRBJ2-7,TRBV6-2/TRBV6-3,17,once,TRBD2,TGTGCCAGCAGTTACTCATTTTCTAGCGGGAGCTCCTACGAGCAGTACTTC,CASSYSFSSGSSYEQYF
TRBJ1-1,TRBV3-1/TRBV3-2,13,NA,NA,TGTGCCAGCAGCCAAGAGGTCTCGGGAGAAGCTTTCTTT,CASSQEVSGEAFF
TRBJ1-1,TRBV10-3,13,once,TRBD1,TGTGCCATCAGTACAGGGGAGGTCACTGAAGCTTTCTTT,CAISTGEVTEAFF
TRBJ1-1,TRBV6-5,14,NA,NA,TGTGCCAGCAATCGGGCTGGGGCCAACACTGAAGCTTTCTTT,CASNRAGANTEAFF
TRBJ1-1,TRBV5-6,17,NA,NA,TGTGCCAGCAGCCAATTAATCCGGACCCGGCGGGGTATTGAAGCTTTCTTT,CASSQLIRTRRGIEAFF
TRBJ1-1,TRBV27,14,NA,NA,TGTGCCAGCAGACTCCTTCAGAGGGGCACTGAAGCTTTCTTT,CASRLLQRGTEAFF
TRBJ2-7,TRBV7-8,15,NA,NA,TGTGCCAGCAGCTTAGCGTCATGGCGGGTAAGGGAGCAGTACTTC,CASSLASWRVREQYF
TRBJ2-7,TRBV28,12,NA,NA,TGTGCCAGCAGTTTTCGAACGCGGGAGCAGTACTTC,CASSFRTREQYF
TRBJ2-7,TRBV7-2,14,NA,TRBD2,TGTGCCAGCATGCTAGCGGGAGTAATTCACGAGCAGTACTTC,CASMLAGVIHEQYF
TRBJ1-1,TRBV10-3,14,few,NA,TGTGCCATCAGTGAGTCAGGGGTGAACACTGAAGCTTTCTTT,CAISESGVNTEAFF
TRBJ1-2,TRBV28,13,NA,NA,TGTGCCAGCAGCAGGTCGGACGGAGGTGGCTACACCTTC,CASSRSDGGGYTF
TRBJ2-3,TRBV28,13,NA,NA,TGTGCCAGTAAGGGGCCAGGGAGGGATACGCAGTATTTT,CASKGPGRDTQYF
TRBJ2-1,TRBV5-1,15,NA,NA,TGCGCCAGCAGCTATCTCGGGGACTCCTACAATGAGCAGTTCTTC,CASSYLGDSYNEQFF
TRBJ1-1,TRBV19,12,NA,NA,TGTGCCAGTAAACGGGGCGGCACTGAAGCTTTCTTT,CASKRGGTEAFF
TRBJ2-2,TRBV6-2/TRBV6-3,16,NA,NA,TGTGCCAGCAGTCTCCGGGGCCCCCCGAACACCGGGGAGCTGTTTTTT,CASSLRGPPNTGELFF
TRBJ2-1,TRBV27,11,NA,NA,TGTGCCAGCAGTTACGGGACTTCGCAGTTCTTC,CASSYGTSQFF
TRBJ2-5,TRBV10-1,13,NA,NA,TGCGCCACCTCCGGACTAATAGGGGAGACCCAGTACTTC,CATSGLIGETQYF
TRBJ2-5,TRBV11-1,13,NA,NA,TGTGCCAGCAGCTTAGTTCTGGGAGAGACCCAGTACTTC,CASSLVLGETQYF
TRBJ1-5,TRBV7-2,15,once,NA,TGTGCCAGCAGCTTAGCGACGGATAGCAATCAGCCCCAGCATTTT,CASSLATDSNQPQHF
TRBJ2-7,TRBV28,15,NA,TRBD2,TGTGCCAGCAGTACCCCCGCCACTAGCGGTTACGAGCAGTACTTC,CASSTPATSGYEQYF
TRBJ1-1,TRBV6-5,13,NA,NA,TGTGCCAGCAGGCGTGGGTCGGACACTGAAGCTTTCTTT,CASRRGSDTEAFF
TRBJ2-4,TRBV13,16,NA,TRBD2,TGTGCCAGCAGCTTAGAAGCGGGATACTCCAAAAACATTCAGTACTTC,CASSLEAGYSKNIQYF
TRBJ2-3,TRBV24-1,14,NA,TRBD2,TGTGCCACCCAAGGGACTAGCTTCACAGATACGCAGTATTTT,CATQGTSFTDTQYF
TRBJ2-1,TRBV23-1,20,NA,TRBD2,TGCGCCAGCAGTCCGGGACTAGCGGGAGGACGTCATAGCTCCTACAATGAGCAGTTCTTC,CASSPGLAGGRHSSYNEQFF
TRBJ2-1,TRBV7-8,13,NA,TRBD2,TGTGCCAGCAGCTTCCAGACTAGCGGTATACAGTTCTTC,CASSFQTSGIQFF
TRBJ1-1,TRBV19,13,NA,NA,TGTGCCAGTAGTATAGATTCGGGGGCTAGAGCTTTCTTT,CASSIDSGARAFF
TRBJ2-6,TRBV7-3,17,NA,TRBD1,TGTGCCAGCAGCGCGACAGGGGGAGGCTCTGGGGCCAACGTCCTGACTTTC,CASSATGGGSGANVLTF
TRBJ1-2,TRBV3-1/TRBV3-2,13,NA,NA,TGTGCCAGCAGCCCGGACGGGACCCGGGGCTACACCTTC,CASSPDGTRGYTF
TRBJ1-4,TRBV27,17,NA,TRBD1,TGTGCCAGCAGTGTAGAATCAGGGGGACAGGGGGTTGGAAAACTGTTTTTT,CASSVESGGQGVGKLFF
TRBJ2-1,TRBV9,19,NA,TRBD2,TGTGCCAGCAGCGTAGACCCACTAGCGGGACCACGATCCTACAATGAGCAGTTCTTC,CASSVDPLAGPRSYNEQFF
TRBJ2-7,TRBV11-3,13,NA,NA,TGTGCCAGCAGCCCACCGGGGAGCGACGAGCAGTACTTC,CASSPPGSDEQYF
TRBJ1-1,TRBV18,13,NA,NA,TGTGCCAGCTCACTCGGGGTGAACACTGAAGCTTTCTTT,CASSLGVNTEAFF
TRBJ1-2,TRBV3-1/TRBV3-2,15,NA,TRBD1,TGTGCCAGCAGGCAGACCTCGGGACAGGCCTATGGCTACACCTTC,CASRQTSGQAYGYTF
TRBJ2-2,TRBV6-2/TRBV6-3,13,NA,NA,TGTGCCAGCAGTGACCCTTCCACCGGGGAGCTGTTTTTT,CASSDPSTGELFF
TRBJ2-2,TRBV15,11,NA,NA,TGTGCCACCAGCAGCACCGGGGAGCTGTTTTTT,CATSSTGELFF
TRBJ1-2,TRBV18,15,NA,NA,TGTGCCAGCTCACCCCCTAACAGGGTTAACTATGGCTACACCTTC,CASSPPNRVNYGYTF
TRBJ2-7,TRBV5-1,14,NA,NA,TGCGCCAGCAGCTTGGAAGGGAGTAACTACGAGCAGTACTTC,CASSLEGSNYEQYF